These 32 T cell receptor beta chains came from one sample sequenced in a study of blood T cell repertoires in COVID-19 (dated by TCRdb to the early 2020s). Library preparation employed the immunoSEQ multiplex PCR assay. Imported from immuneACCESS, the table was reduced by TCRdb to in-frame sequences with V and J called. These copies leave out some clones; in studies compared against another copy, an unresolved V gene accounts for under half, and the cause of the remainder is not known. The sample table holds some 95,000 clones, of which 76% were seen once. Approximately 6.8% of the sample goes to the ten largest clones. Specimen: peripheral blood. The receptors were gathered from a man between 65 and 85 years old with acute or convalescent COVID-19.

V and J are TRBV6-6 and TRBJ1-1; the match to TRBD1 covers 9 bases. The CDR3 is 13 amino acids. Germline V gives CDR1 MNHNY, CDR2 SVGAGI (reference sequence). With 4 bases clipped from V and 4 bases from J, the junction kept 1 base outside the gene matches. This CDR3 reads CASSLGQGTEAFF. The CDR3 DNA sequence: TGTGCCAGCAGTTTGGGACAGGGCACTGAAGCTTTCTTT.

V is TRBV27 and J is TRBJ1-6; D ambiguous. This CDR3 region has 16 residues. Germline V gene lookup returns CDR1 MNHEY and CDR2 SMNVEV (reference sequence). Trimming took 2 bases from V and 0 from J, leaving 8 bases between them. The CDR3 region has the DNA TGTGCCAGCAGTTTACCATTGAGCTCCTATAATTCACCCCTCCACTTT. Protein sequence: CASSLPLSSYNSPLHF.

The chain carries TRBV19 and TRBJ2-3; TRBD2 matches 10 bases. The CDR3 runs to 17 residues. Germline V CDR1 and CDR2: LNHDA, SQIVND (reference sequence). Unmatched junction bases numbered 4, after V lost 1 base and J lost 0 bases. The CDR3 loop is CASSIGSGGASTDTQYF. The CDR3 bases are TGTGCCAGTAGTATAGGAAGCGGGGGGGCCAGCACAGATACGCAGTATTTT.

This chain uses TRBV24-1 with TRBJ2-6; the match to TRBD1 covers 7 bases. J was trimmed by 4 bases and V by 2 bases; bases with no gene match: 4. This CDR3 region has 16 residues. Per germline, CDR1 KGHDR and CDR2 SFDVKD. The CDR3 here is CATSDSQGNGANVLTF. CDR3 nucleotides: TGTGCCACCAGTGATTCACAGGGGAACGGGGCCAACGTCCTGACTTTC.

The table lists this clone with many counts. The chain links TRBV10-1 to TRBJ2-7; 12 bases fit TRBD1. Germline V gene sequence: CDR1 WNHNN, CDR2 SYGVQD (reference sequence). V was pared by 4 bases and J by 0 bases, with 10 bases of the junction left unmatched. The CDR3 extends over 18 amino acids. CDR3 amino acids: CASSGTGTGGLSSYEQYV. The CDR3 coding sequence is TGCGCCAGCAGTGGTACCGGGACAGGGGGCCTCAGCTCCTACGAGCAGTACGTC.

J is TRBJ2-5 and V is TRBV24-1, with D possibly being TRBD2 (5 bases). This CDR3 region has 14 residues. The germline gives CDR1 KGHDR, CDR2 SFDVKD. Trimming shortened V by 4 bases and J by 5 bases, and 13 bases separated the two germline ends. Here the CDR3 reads CATSEQSRGETQYF. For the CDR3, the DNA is TGTGCCACCAGTGAGCAATCAAGAGGGGAGACCCAGTACTTC.

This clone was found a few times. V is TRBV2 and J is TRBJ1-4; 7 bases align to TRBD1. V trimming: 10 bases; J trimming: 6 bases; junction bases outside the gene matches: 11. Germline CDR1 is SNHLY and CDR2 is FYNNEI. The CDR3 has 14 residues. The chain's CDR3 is CATADRDQDEKLFF. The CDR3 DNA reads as TGTGCCACCGCCGACAGGGATCAAGATGAAAAACTGTTTTTT.

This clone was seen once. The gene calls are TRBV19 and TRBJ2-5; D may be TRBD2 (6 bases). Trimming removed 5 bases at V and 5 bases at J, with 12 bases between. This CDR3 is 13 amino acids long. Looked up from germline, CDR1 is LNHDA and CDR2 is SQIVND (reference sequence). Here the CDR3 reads CASSWDWGETQYF. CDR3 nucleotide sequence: TGTGCCAGTAGTTGGGACTGGGGGGAGACCCAGTACTTC.

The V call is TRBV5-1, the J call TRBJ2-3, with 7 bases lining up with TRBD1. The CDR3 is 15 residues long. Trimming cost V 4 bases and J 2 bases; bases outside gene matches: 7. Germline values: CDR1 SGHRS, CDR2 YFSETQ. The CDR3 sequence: CASSLPTGDTDTQYF. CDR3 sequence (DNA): TGCGCCAGCAGCCTGCCAACAGGGGACACAGATACGCAGTATTTT.

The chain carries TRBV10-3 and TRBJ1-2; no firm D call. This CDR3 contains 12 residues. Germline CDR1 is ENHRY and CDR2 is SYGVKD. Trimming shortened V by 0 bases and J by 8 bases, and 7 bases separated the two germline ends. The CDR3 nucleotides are TGTGCCATCAGTGAGTCGAGGGTCGGCTACACCTTC. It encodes CAISESRVGYTF.

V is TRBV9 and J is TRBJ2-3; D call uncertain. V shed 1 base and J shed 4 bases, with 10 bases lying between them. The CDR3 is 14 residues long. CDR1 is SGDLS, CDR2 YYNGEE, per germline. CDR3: CASSVSPSADTQYF. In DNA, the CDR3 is TGTGCCAGCAGCGTATCCCCTAGTGCAGATACGCAGTATTTT.

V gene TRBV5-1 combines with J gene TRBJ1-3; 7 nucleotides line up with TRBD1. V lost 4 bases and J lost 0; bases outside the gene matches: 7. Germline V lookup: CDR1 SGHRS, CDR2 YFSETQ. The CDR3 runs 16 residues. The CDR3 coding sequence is TGCGCCAGCAGCCGAACAGGGGATCTCTCTGGAAACACCATATATTTT. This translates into CASSRTGDLSGNTIYF.

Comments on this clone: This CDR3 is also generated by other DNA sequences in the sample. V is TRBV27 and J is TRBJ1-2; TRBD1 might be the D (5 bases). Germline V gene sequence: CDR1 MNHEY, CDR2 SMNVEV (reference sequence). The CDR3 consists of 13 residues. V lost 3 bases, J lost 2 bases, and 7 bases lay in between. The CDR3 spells CASSFRGNYGYTF. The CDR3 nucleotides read TGTGCCAGCAGTTTTCGGGGGAACTATGGCTACACCTTC.

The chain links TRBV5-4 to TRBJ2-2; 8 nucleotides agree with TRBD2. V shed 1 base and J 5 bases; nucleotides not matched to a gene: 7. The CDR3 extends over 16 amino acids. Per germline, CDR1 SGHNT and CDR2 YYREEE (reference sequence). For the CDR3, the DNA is TGTGCCAGCAGCTTGTCTCCGGGGGGGCAAACCGGGGAGCTGTTTTTT. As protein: CASSLSPGGQTGELFF.

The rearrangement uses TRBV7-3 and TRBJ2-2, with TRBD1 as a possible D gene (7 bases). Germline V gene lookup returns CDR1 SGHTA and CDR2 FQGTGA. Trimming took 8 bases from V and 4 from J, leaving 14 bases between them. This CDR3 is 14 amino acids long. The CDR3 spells CASAGQYGTGELFF. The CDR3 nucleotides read TGTGCCAGCGCGGGACAGTACGGCACCGGGGAGCTGTTTTTT.

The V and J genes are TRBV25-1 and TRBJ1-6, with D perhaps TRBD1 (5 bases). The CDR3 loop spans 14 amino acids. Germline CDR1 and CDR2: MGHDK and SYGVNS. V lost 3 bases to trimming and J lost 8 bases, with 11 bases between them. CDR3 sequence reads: CASSEGPFYSPLHF. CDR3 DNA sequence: TGTGCCAGCAGTGAGGGGCCGTTTTATTCACCCCTCCACTTT.

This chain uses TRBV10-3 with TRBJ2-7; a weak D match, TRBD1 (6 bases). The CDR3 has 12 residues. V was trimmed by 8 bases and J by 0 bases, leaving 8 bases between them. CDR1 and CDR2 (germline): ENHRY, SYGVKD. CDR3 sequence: CAIGDNSYEQYF. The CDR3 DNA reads TGTGCCATCGGGGACAACTCCTACGAGCAGTACTTC.

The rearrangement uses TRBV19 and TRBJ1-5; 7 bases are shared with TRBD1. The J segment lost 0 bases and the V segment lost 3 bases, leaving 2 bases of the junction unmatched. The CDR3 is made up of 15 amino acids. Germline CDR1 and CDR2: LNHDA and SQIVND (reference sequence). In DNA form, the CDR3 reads TGTGCCAGTAGTATTGGACAGGTTAGCAATCAGCCCCAGCATTTT. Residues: CASSIGQVSNQPQHF. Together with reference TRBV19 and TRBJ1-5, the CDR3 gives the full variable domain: DGGITQSPKYLFRKEGQNVTLSCEQNLNHDAMYWYRQDPGQGLRLIYYSQIVNDFQKGDIAEGYSVSREKKESFPLTVTSAQKNPTAFYLCASSIGQVSNQPQHFGDGTRLSIL.

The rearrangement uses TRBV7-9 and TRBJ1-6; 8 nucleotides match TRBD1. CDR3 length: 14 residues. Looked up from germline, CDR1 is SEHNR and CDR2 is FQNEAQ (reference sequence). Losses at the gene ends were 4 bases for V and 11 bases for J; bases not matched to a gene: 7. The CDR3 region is CASSSGQGFTPLHF. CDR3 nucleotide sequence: TGTGCCAGCAGCTCCGGACAGGGATTTACACCCCTCCACTTT.

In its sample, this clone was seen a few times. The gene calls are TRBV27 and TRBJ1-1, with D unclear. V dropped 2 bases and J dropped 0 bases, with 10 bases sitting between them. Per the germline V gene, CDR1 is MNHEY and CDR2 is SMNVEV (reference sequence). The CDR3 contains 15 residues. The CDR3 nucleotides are TGTGCCAGCAGTTTAGACACGGGGATGAACACTGAAGCTTTCTTT. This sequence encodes CASSLDTGMNTEAFF.

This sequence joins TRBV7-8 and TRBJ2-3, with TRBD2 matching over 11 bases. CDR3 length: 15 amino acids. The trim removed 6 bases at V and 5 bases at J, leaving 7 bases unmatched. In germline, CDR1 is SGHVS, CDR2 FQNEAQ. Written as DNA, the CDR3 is TGTGCCAGCAGGGCACTAGCGGGAGTGGGAGATACGCAGTATTTT. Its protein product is CASRALAGVGDTQYF.

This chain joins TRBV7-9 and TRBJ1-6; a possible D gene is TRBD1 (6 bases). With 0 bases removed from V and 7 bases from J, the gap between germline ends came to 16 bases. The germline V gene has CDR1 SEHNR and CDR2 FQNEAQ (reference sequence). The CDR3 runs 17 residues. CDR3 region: CASSLAGGGDMNSPLHF. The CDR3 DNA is TGTGCCAGCAGCTTAGCGGGAGGGGGGGATATGAATTCACCCCTCCACTTT.

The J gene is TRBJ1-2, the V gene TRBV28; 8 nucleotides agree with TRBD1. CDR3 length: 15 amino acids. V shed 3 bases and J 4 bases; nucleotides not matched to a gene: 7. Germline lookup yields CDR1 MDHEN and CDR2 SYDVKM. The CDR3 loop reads CASSFKQGVAYGYTF. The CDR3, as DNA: TGTGCCAGCAGTTTCAAACAGGGGGTAGCCTATGGCTACACCTTC.

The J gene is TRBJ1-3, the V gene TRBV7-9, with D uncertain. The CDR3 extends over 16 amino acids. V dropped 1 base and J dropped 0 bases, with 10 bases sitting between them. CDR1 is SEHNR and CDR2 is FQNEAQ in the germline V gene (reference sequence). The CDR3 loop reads CASSLEHPYSGNTIYF. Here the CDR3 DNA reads TGTGCCAGCAGCTTAGAACACCCTTACTCTGGAAACACCATATATTTT.

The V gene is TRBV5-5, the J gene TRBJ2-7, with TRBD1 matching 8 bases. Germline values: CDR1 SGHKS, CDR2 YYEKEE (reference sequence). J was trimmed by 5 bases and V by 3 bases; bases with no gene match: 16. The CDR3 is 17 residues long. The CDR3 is CASSSELQGERPDEQYV. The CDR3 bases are TGTGCCAGCAGCTCAGAATTACAGGGGGAACGACCAGACGAGCAGTACGTC.

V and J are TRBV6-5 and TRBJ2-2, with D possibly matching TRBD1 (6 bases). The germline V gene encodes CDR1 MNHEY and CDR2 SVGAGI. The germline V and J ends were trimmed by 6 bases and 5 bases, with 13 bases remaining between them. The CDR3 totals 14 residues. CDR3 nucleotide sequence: TGTGCCAGCAGGGACCAGGGGATAACCGGGGAGCTGTTTTTT. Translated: CASRDQGITGELFF.

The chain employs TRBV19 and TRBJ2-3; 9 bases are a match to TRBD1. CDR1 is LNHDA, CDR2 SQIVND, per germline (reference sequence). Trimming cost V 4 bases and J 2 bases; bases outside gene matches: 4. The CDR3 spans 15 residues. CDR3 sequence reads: CASSRGQGYTDTQYF. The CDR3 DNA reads TGTGCCAGTAGTAGGGGACAGGGCTACACAGATACGCAGTATTTT.

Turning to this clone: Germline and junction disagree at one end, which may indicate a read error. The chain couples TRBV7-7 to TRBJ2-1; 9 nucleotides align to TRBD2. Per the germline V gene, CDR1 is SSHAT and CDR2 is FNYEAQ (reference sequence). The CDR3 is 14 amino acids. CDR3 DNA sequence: TGTGCTAGCAGCCCCGGGACTAGCAACAATGAGCAGTTCTTC. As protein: CASSPGTSNNEQFF. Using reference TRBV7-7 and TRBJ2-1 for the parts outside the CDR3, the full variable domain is GAGVSQSPRYKVTKRGQDVTLRCDPISSHATLYWYQQALGQGPEFLTYFNYEAQPDKSGLPSDRFSAERPEGSISTLTIQRTEQRDSAMYRCASSPGTSNNEQFFGPGTRLTVL.

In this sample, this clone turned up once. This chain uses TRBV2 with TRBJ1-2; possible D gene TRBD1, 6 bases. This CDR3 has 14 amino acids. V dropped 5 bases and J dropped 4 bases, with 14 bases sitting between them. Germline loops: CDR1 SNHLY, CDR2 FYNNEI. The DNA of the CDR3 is TGTGCCAGCAGTTCTCAGGGGCAAGTCTATGGCTACACCTTC. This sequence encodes CASSSQGQVYGYTF.

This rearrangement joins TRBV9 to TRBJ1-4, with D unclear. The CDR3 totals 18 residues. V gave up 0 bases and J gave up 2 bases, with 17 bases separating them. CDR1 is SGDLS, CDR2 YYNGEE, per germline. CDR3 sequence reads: CASSVAEGRRSTNEKLFF. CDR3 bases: TGTGCCAGCAGCGTAGCTGAGGGTCGAAGAAGCACTAATGAAAAACTGTTTTTT.

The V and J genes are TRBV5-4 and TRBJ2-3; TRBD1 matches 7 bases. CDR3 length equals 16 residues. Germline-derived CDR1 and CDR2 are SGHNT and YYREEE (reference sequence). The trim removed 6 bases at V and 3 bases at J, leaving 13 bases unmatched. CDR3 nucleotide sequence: TGTGCCAGCACCCTCCCCGGGACAGCGGTTACAGATACGCAGTATTTT. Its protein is CASTLPGTAVTDTQYF.

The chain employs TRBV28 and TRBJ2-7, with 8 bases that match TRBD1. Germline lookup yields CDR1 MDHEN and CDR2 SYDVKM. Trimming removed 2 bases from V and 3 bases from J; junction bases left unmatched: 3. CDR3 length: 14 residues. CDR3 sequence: CASSLRGQDYEQYF. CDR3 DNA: TGTGCCAGCAGTTTACGGGGACAGGACTACGAGCAGTACTTC.